Presented here are 15 T cell receptor beta chains from one specimen sequenced in a study of blood T cell repertoires in COVID-19. Sequenced by immunoSEQ multiplex PCR; TCRdb stores in-frame clones only, minus some. The sample records approximately 260,000 clones, around 90% being singletons. Sequencing input: peripheral blood. These receptors were taken from a woman aged 40-49 years with acute or convalescent COVID-19.

This chain uses TRBV2 with TRBJ2-3, with no clear D. The CDR3 loop spans 11 amino acids. Germline assignment: CDR1 SNHLY and CDR2 FYNNEI. V was trimmed by 9 bases and J by 5 bases, leaving 9 bases between them. This CDR3 is CARLVRDTQYF. In nucleotides, the CDR3 is TGTGCCAGACTGGTACGAGATACGCAGTATTTT.

This chain joins TRBV19 and TRBJ1-6, with D perhaps matching TRBD1 (6 bases). Germline V CDR1 and CDR2: LNHDA, SQIVND (reference sequence). The CDR3 is 14 residues long. The V end lost 6 bases, the J end lost 10 bases, and 16 bases lay between the germline ends. The CDR3 coding sequence is TGTGCCAGTAGGGCACAACAGGGTTCCTCACCCCTCCACTTT. Amino acids: CASRAQQGSSPLHF. Complete variable domain (other parts from reference TRBV19 and TRBJ1-6): DGGITQSPKYLFRKEGQNVTLSCEQNLNHDAMYWYRQDPGQGLRLIYYSQIVNDFQKGDIAEGYSVSREKKESFPLTVTSAQKNPTAFYLCASRAQQGSSPLHFGNGTRLTVT.

This chain links TRBV4-1 with TRBJ1-3; 8 bases align to TRBD1. Germline-derived CDR1 and CDR2 are MGHRA and YSYEKL. The length of the CDR3 is 16 residues. V trimming: 3 bases; J trimming: 0 bases; junction bases outside the gene matches: 4. The CDR3 coding sequence is TGCGCCAGCAGCCAGCAGGACAGGGTCTCTGGAAACACCATATATTTT. Its translation: CASSQQDRVSGNTIYF.

This chain uses TRBV30 with TRBJ1-3, with TRBD1 identical over 8 bases. Trimming removed 0 bases from V and 3 bases from J; junction bases left unmatched: 1. The CDR3 spans 14 residues. Germline V gives CDR1 GTSNPN, CDR2 SVGIG (reference sequence). The DNA for the CDR3 is TGTGCCTGGAGTGTCACAGGGGGTGGAAACACCATATATTTT. This translates into CAWSVTGGGNTIYF.

This clone was recorded only once. The chain joins TRBV5-1 to TRBJ2-6; 8 nucleotides line up with TRBD1. The CDR3 length is 18 residues. Unmatched junction bases numbered 6, after V lost 0 bases and J lost 1 base. Germline CDR1 SGHRS, CDR2 YFSETQ. The CDR3 loop reads CASSLVGTGRSGANVLTF. The CDR3, as DNA: TGCGCCAGCAGCTTGGTAGGGACAGGACGGTCTGGGGCCAACGTCCTGACTTTC.

This chain joins TRBV10-3 and TRBJ1-3; D is perhaps TRBD1 (5 bases). The ends were cut back, 5 bases at V and 0 bases at J, with 8 bases in the middle. CDR3 length: 14 amino acids. CDR1 is ENHRY and CDR2 is SYGVKD in the germline V gene. CDR3 region: CAISPGNSGNTIYF. In DNA, the CDR3 is TGTGCCATCAGTCCAGGGAACTCTGGAAACACCATATATTTT.

This chain links TRBV27 with TRBJ1-4, with TRBD1 identical over 10 bases. CDR3 length: 14 residues. Germline V gene lookup returns CDR1 MNHEY and CDR2 SMNVEV (reference sequence). V trimming: 8 bases; J trimming: 7 bases; junction bases outside the gene matches: 7. The CDR3 spells CASRTGQGTEKLFF. The CDR3 nucleotides read TGTGCCAGCCGTACGGGACAGGGGACTGAAAAACTGTTTTTT. The full variable domain, in which reference TRBV27 and TRBJ1-4 provide the parts outside the CDR3, is EAQVTQNPRYLITVTGKKLTVTCSQNMNHEYMSWYRQDPGLGLRQIYYSMNVEVTDKGDVPEGYKVSRKEKRNFPLILESPSPNQTSLYFCASRTGQGTEKLFFGSGTQLSVL.

CDR3 amino acids: CASSNHGGGYGYTF. Here the CDR3 DNA reads TGTGCCAGCAGCAACCACGGGGGTGGCTATGGCTACACCTTC. The rearrangement joins TRBV7-8 to TRBJ1-2, with D possibly TRBD1 on 5 matching bases. Trimming took off 5 bases at V and 4 bases at J, with 14 bases between the two ends. There are 14 residues in the CDR3. From germline, CDR1 is SGHVS and CDR2 FQNEAQ.

This clone has a single count. V gene TRBV24-1 combines with J gene TRBJ1-4; perhaps TRBD1 as D (6 bases). V was trimmed by 6 bases and J by 10 bases, leaving 32 bases between them. Germline V gives CDR1 KGHDR, CDR2 SFDVKD. The CDR3 length is 19 residues. Written as DNA, the CDR3 is TGTGCCACCAGTTCCGAAAGGGGGTCCCGAGCTGGGTTTACGGGAAAACTGTTTTTT. This sequence encodes CATSSERGSRAGFTGKLFF.

The chain is built from TRBV4-1 and TRBJ2-3, with TRBD1 matching over 9 bases. This CDR3 is built from 16 residues. Germline CDR1 and CDR2: MGHRA and YSYEKL. After removal of 4 bases from V and 2 bases from J, the junction contained 7 bases not matched to a gene. The CDR3 bases are TGCGCCAGCAGCCGCCGGGACAGGGAACCCACAGATACGCAGTATTTT. Translation: CASSRRDREPTDTQYF.

This sequence joins TRBV9 and TRBJ1-2; the match to TRBD1 covers 7 bases. This CDR3 is 12 amino acids long. Germline loops: CDR1 SGDLS, CDR2 YYNGEE. The trim removed 5 bases at V and 6 bases at J, leaving 4 bases unmatched. The CDR3 is CASSRQGDGYTF. The CDR3 nucleotides are TGTGCCAGCAGTCGGCAGGGGGATGGCTACACCTTC.

This clone has only one observation. This chain uses TRBV6-2 or TRBV6-3 with TRBJ2-7; 8 nucleotides agree with TRBD1. There are 14 residues in the CDR3. The ends lost 5 bases at V and 4 bases at J; junction bases unmatched: 7. CDR1 is MNHEY and CDR2 is SVGEGT in the germline V gene. CDR3 in DNA: TGTGCCAGCAGTAGACAGGGGCGGCTATACGAGCAGTACGTC. Protein: CASSRQGRLYEQYV.

Only one count was recorded for this clone. V is TRBV27 and J is TRBJ2-5; 11 nucleotides align to TRBD2. Germline values: CDR1 MNHEY, CDR2 SMNVEV (reference sequence). CDR3 length equals 16 residues. J lost 1 base, V lost 6 bases, and 7 bases had no gene match. The CDR3 sequence is CASRGPSGGPQETQYF. CDR3 nucleotides: TGTGCCAGCAGGGGGCCTAGCGGGGGGCCCCAAGAGACCCAGTACTTC.

This clone was counted a few times. The V call is TRBV6-1, the J call TRBJ2-5; 10 nucleotides match TRBD1. Germline values: CDR1 MNHNS, CDR2 SASEGT. The CDR3 consists of 15 residues. Trimming took 3 bases from V and 4 from J; bases not matched to a gene: 5. The CDR3 protein is CASSEETGGGETQYF. Here the CDR3 DNA reads TGTGCCAGCAGTGAGGAGACAGGGGGCGGAGAGACCCAGTACTTC.

This CDR3 is CASSRLGQRRDYGYTF. As DNA, the CDR3 is TGTGCCAGTAGCCGCCTTGGACAGCGACGGGACTATGGCTACACCTTC. The genes are TRBV19 and TRBJ1-2; a possible D gene is TRBD1 (6 bases). This CDR3 is built from 16 residues. Germline values: CDR1 LNHDA, CDR2 SQIVND (reference sequence). Trimming removed 6 bases at V and 3 bases at J, with 20 bases between.